Shown below are 20 T cell receptor beta chains from a single sample sequenced in a study of cytomegalovirus exposure and HLA in healthy donors (dated 2017 in TCRdb). The receptor library was made with the immunoSEQ multiplex PCR assay. The multiplex PCR relied on a mix of 60 forward primers for TCR Vbeta segments and 13 reverse primers for TCR Jbeta segments. Held by TCRdb, this immuneACCESS table contains in-frame sequences only and omits some clones. Under half of the omission traces to an unresolved V gene where checked; the cause of the rest is unknown. The sample table shows some 140,000 clones, and approximately 75% are seen once. Of the sample, approximately 4.2% falls within the top ten clones. The sequencing sample was made of PBMCs. These receptors all come from a man aged 45 to 65 in good health and CMV-seropositive.

The genes are TRBV6-1 and TRBJ1-5, with D unresolved. This CDR3 is 13 amino acids long. Germline V CDR1 and CDR2: MNHNS, SASEGT. Trimming took 4 bases from V and 3 from J, leaving 7 bases between them. CDR3 nucleotide sequence: TGTGCCAGCAGTGGGCAGTTCAATCAGCCCCAGCATTTT. Its translation: CASSGQFNQPQHF.

Regarding this clone: The junction shows a germline mismatch at one end, possibly a read error. The genes are TRBV18 and TRBJ2-5; maybe TRBD1 (6 bases). The CDR3 extends over 14 amino acids. Germline CDR1 is KGHSH and CDR2 is LQKENI. CDR3 sequence reads: CASSPTSDSLTGHF. The CDR3 nucleotides read TGTGCCAGCTCACCAACCTCGGACAGCCTTACAGGTCACTTC.

There are a few counts of this clone. The chain has TRBV7-9 and TRBJ1-6; 7 nucleotides align to TRBD1. Trimming cost V 5 bases and J 7 bases; bases outside gene matches: 8. Germline V CDR1 and CDR2: SEHNR, FQNEAQ (reference sequence). The CDR3 is 15 residues long. CDR3: CASSKPGQQNSPLHF. DNA for the CDR3: TGTGCCAGCAGCAAACCGGGACAGCAGAATTCACCCCTCCACTTT.

With regard to this clone: A read error may produce the germline difference seen at one junction end. The chain recombines TRBV7-9 with TRBJ1-4; 7 nucleotides agree with TRBD1. The CDR3 is made up of 16 amino acids. Germline CDR1 and CDR2: SEHNR and FQNEAQ (reference sequence). The CDR3 here is CSSSASLRGSDEKLFF. For the CDR3, the DNA is TGTTCCAGCAGCGCATCCCTCAGGGGGTCTGATGAAAAACTGTTTTTT. Complete variable domain (other parts from reference TRBV7-9 and TRBJ1-4): DTGVSQNPRHKITKRGQNVTFRCDPISEHNRLYWYRQTLGQGPEFLTYFQNEAQLEKSRLLSDRFSAERPKGSFSTLEIQRTEQGDSAMYLCSSSASLRGSDEKLFFGSGTQLSVL.

This chain uses TRBV5-1 with TRBJ2-7; no firm D call. V was cut by 3 bases and J by 3 bases, with 13 bases left in between. This CDR3 contains 14 residues. Germline assignment: CDR1 SGHRS and CDR2 YFSETQ. CDR3 protein: CASSSPEADYEQYF. In nucleotides, the CDR3 is TGCGCCAGCAGCTCCCCTGAGGCCGACTACGAGCAGTACTTC. The full variable domain, in which reference TRBV5-1 and TRBJ2-7 provide the parts outside the CDR3, is KAGVTQTPRYLIKTRGQQVTLSCSPISGHRSVSWYQQTPGQGLQFLFEYFSETQRNKGNFPGRFSGRQFSNSRSEMNVSTLELGDSALYLCASSSPEADYEQYFGPGTRLTVT.

CDR3 DNA: TGTGCCAGCAGCCAAGTTGCGGGACAGGGGGCGTACGAGCAGTACTTC. Its translation is CASSQVAGQGAYEQYF. This sequence joins TRBV4-2 and TRBJ2-7; 12 nucleotides match TRBD1. J gave up 4 bases and V 1 base, and 5 bases lay outside the gene matches. Germline assignment: CDR1 LGHNA and CDR2 YNFKEQ. The CDR3 consists of 16 residues.

The chain employs TRBV6-1 and TRBJ1-1; TRBD1 matches at 7 bases. This CDR3 has 14 amino acids. The germline V gene has CDR1 MNHNS and CDR2 SASEGT. With V trimmed by 6 bases and J by 1 base, 5 bases remained unmatched. CDR3 protein: CASSLGQSNTEAFF. CDR3 nucleotides: TGTGCCAGCAGCCTGGGACAGTCGAACACTGAAGCTTTCTTT.

The chain couples TRBV5-1 to TRBJ1-2; D remains unclear. The CDR3 has 13 amino acids. The ends were cut back, 0 bases at V and 0 bases at J, with 3 bases in the middle. The germline V gene has CDR1 SGHRS and CDR2 YFSETQ. The DNA of the CDR3 is TGCGCCAGCAGCTTGGCCTCTAACTATGGCTACACCTTC. This translates into CASSLASNYGYTF.

This sequence joins TRBV6-5 and TRBJ1-5; 9 nucleotides align to TRBD1. Trimming removed 5 bases from V and 5 bases from J; junction bases left unmatched: 4. This CDR3 is built from 14 residues. The germline CDR1 and CDR2 sequences are MNHEY and SVGAGI. CDR3: CASSSRDRDQPQHF. CDR3 bases: TGTGCCAGCAGTAGCCGGGACAGGGATCAGCCCCAGCATTTT.

The chain joins TRBV19 to TRBJ1-2; 9 nucleotides match TRBD1. V gave up 4 bases and J gave up 8 bases; unmatched junction bases: 14. CDR3 size: 16 residues. Per the germline V gene, CDR1 is LNHDA and CDR2 is SQIVND (reference sequence). The CDR3 DNA follows: TGTGCCAGTAGTACCATCCCTACAGGGGGCGCGGGCGGCTACACCTTC. It is translated as CASSTIPTGGAGGYTF.

This chain joins TRBV10-2 and TRBJ1-5; no firm D call. The V and J ends lost 4 bases and 3 bases respectively, with 7 bases between them. CDR1 is WSHSY and CDR2 is SAAADI in the germline V gene. This CDR3 comprises 13 residues. CDR3 sequence reads: CASSGGYNQPQHF. CDR3 DNA: TGCGCCAGCAGTGGCGGGTACAATCAGCCCCAGCATTTT.

This sequence joins TRBV5-1 and TRBJ2-7; TRBD1 might be the D (6 bases). The CDR3 spans 13 residues. The germline V gene has CDR1 SGHRS and CDR2 YFSETQ. The V end lost 4 bases, the J end lost 3 bases, and 11 bases lay between the germline ends. CDR3 residues: CASSTGSGYEQYF. The CDR3 DNA follows: TGCGCCAGCAGCACAGGGTCTGGCTACGAGCAGTACTTC.

The chain has TRBV29-1 and TRBJ1-1; no firm D call. The CDR3 has 13 amino acids. The germline gives CDR1 SQVTM, CDR2 ANQGSEA. Between the trimmed V and J ends, which lost 7 bases and 3 bases, there was a span of 15 bases. The CDR3 nucleotides are TGCAGCGCCCATTTAACGGCGGACACTGAAGCTTTCTTT. This sequence encodes CSAHLTADTEAFF.

The chain joins TRBV29-1 to TRBJ1-2; perhaps TRBD1 as D (5 bases). In germline, CDR1 is SQVTM, CDR2 ANQGSEA. The CDR3 runs 12 residues. V lost 5 bases to trimming and J lost 10 bases, with 17 bases between them. In nucleotides, the CDR3 is TGCAGCGTTCCGGGACCGCCGGGAGACTACACCTTC. It yields the protein CSVPGPPGDYTF.

The rearrangement joins TRBV19 to TRBJ1-2, with D unresolved. V was pared by 3 bases and J by 8 bases, with 10 bases between. This CDR3 spans 12 amino acids. Germline V gene lookup returns CDR1 LNHDA and CDR2 SQIVND (reference sequence). For the CDR3, the DNA is TGTGCCAGTAGTATTGAGGGTAGCGGCTACACCTTC. It specifies CASSIEGSGYTF. Filled out from reference TRBV19 and TRBJ1-2, the complete variable domain reads DGGITQSPKYLFRKEGQNVTLSCEQNLNHDAMYWYRQDPGQGLRLIYYSQIVNDFQKGDIAEGYSVSREKKESFPLTVTSAQKNPTAFYLCASSIEGSGYTFGSGTRLTVV.

This chain links TRBV6-5 with TRBJ2-7, with TRBD1 matching 8 bases. J was trimmed by 3 bases and V by 8 bases; bases with no gene match: 3. CDR1 MNHEY and CDR2 SVGAGI come from the germline V gene. The CDR3 spans 12 residues. The CDR3 DNA reads as TGTGCCAGCGGGACAGGATACTACGAGCAGTACTTC. Amino acid sequence: CASGTGYYEQYF.

The chain links TRBV7-8 to TRBJ2-3; 11 bases agree with TRBD2. Per the germline V gene, CDR1 is SGHVS and CDR2 is FQNEAQ. Germline trimming cut 5 bases from V and 3 bases from J; bases unmatched to any gene: 7. CDR3 length equals 16 residues. In DNA form, the CDR3 reads TGTGCCAGCAGCCAGCCGGCTAGCGGGAGGACAGATACGCAGTATTTT. Its protein product is CASSQPASGRTDTQYF.

In its sample, this clone was seen a few times. The chain uses TRBV6-1 and TRBJ2-3; possible D gene TRBD2, 6 bases. The CDR3 runs to 14 residues. V shed 6 bases and J shed 4 bases, with 14 bases lying between them. The germline CDR1 and CDR2 sequences are MNHNS and SASEGT. Here the CDR3 DNA reads TGTGCCAGCAGGGCTGGAGGGGTCTCAGATACGCAGTATTTT. Protein sequence: CASRAGGVSDTQYF.

This clone was seen only once. The CDR3: CASSIELGVNTEAFF. CDR3 DNA: TGTGCCAGTAGTATAGAATTAGGGGTAAACACTGAAGCTTTCTTT. The chain links TRBV19 to TRBJ1-1; a possible D gene is TRBD1 (5 bases). Germline-derived CDR1 and CDR2 are LNHDA and SQIVND (reference sequence). The CDR3 has 15 residues. The V end lost 0 bases, the J end lost 2 bases, and 10 bases lay between the germline ends. Looking up the rest from reference TRBV19 and TRBJ1-1 gives the full variable domain: DGGITQSPKYLFRKEGQNVTLSCEQNLNHDAMYWYRQDPGQGLRLIYYSQIVNDFQKGDIAEGYSVSREKKESFPLTVTSAQKNPTAFYLCASSIELGVNTEAFFGQGTRLTVV.

The gene calls are TRBV25-1 and TRBJ2-7; 9 nucleotides agree with TRBD1. V gave up 3 bases and J gave up 1 base; unmatched junction bases: 4. CDR3 length: 15 residues. From germline, CDR1 is MGHDK and CDR2 SYGVNS. CDR3 DNA sequence: TGTGCCAGCAGTGAGGGCGGGACAGGGTCCTACGAGCAGTACTTC. Encoded protein: CASSEGGTGSYEQYF.